This T cell receptor beta chain stems from a study of T cell repertoires in cytomegalovirus infection. TCRdb re-derived calls from the reads in MiXCR, one entry per CDR3 protein. The sample includes about 180,000 distinct CDR3 sequences, over 13% of them seen just once. This clonotype was picked up many times. After removal of 5 bases from V and 5 bases from J, the junction contained 8 bases not matched to a gene. This CDR3 has 15 amino acids. Germline V gene data show CDR1 as SGHTA and CDR2 as FQGNSA. The J gene is TRBJ1-4, the V gene TRBV7-2; TRBD1 matches at 7 bases. The receptor comes from a human donor in good health (CMV status not recorded). Some clones in this sample may be carry-over from other donors' samples. The sample was PBMCs. The CDR3 region has the DNA TGTGCCAGCAGCATGTCAGGGGGGACCAATGAAAAACTGTTTTTT. Protein: CASSMSGGTNEKLFF.